This T cell receptor (beta chain) was identified during a study of sequential checkpoint blockade in melanoma. Study as a whole: Maintenance nivolumab came after either treatment sequence. More than 20 patients had tumor biopsies before treatment and at week 13.

This clone has just a few counts. Treatment given: randomized to nivolumab then ipilimumab (arm A) or the reverse (arm B). The assay was immunoSEQ multiplex PCR, and TCRdb's table has in-frame clones only and misses some. Among approximately 6,900 clones listed, about 20% were seen once. In germline, CDR1 is LNHDA, CDR2 SQIVND (reference sequence). The CDR3 is 13 amino acids. The V gene lost 4 bases and the J gene lost 5 bases, with 8 bases spanning the gap. V gene TRBV19 combines with J gene TRBJ2-2; no definite D call. The sample in question was tumor tissue (inferred from file names), obtained from a patient given nivolumab and ipilimumab in sequence. This sequence originates from a human donor with melanoma. In nucleotides, the CDR3 is TGTGCCAGTAGTAACCGAGCAACCGGGGAGCTGTTTTTT. Protein: CASSNRATGELFF.